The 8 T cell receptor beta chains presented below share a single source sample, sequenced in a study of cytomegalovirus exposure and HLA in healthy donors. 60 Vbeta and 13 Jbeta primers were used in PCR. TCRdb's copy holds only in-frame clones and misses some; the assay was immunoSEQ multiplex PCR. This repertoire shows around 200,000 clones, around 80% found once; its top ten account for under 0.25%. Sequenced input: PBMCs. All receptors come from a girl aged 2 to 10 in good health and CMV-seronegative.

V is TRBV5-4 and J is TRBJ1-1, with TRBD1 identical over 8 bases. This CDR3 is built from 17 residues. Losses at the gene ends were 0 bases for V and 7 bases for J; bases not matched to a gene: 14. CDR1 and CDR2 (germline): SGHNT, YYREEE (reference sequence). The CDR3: CASSLVQGALGGREAFF. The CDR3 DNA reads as TGTGCCAGCAGCTTGGTGCAGGGGGCCTTAGGGGGTCGTGAAGCTTTCTTT.

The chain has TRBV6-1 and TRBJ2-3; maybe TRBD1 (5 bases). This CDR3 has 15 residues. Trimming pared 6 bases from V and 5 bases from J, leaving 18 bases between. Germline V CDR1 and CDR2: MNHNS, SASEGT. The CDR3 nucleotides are TGTGCCAGCAGCCGGAGTAAGGGGCCCGAAGATACGCAGTATTTT. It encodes CASSRSKGPEDTQYF.

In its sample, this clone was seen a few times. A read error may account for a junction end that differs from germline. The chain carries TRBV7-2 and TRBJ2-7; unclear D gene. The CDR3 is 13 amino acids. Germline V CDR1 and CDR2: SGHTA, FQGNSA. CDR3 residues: CASSLALDLLKDF. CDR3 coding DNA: TGTGCCAGCAGCTTAGCCCTAGACCTCTTGAAGGACTTC.

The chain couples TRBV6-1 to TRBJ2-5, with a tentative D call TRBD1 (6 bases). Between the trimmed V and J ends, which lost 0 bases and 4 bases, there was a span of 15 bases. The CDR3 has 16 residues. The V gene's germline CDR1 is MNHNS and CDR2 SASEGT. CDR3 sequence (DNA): TGTGCCAGCAGTGAAGCGCGAGGGGGAAGGAGAGAGACCCAGTACTTC. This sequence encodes CASSEARGGRRETQYF.

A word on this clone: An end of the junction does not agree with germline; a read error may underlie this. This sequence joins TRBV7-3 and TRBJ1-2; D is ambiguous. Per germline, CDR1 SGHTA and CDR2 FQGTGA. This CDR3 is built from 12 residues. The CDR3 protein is CASSLRVPGCTF. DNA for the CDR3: TGTGCCAGCAGCTTAAGGGTTCCAGGCTGCACCTTC.

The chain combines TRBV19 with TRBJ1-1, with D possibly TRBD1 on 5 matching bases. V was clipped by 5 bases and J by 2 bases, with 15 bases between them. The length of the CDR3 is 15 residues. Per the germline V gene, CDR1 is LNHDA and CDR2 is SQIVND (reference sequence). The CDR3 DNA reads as TGTGCCAGTAGTGCCGGGGGGTATACAAACACTGAAGCTTTCTTT. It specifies CASSAGGYTNTEAFF.

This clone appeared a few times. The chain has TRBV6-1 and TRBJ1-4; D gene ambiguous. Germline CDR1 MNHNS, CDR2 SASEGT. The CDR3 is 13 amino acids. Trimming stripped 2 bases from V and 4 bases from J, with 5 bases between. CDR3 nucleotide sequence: TGTGCCAGCAGTGAATGGCTTAATGAAAAACTGTTTTTT. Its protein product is CASSEWLNEKLFF.

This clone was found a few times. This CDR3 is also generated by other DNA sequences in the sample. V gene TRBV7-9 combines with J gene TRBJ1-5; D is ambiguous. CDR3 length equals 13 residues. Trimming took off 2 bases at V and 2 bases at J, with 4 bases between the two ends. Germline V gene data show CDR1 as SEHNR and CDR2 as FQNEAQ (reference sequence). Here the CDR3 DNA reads TGTGCCAGCAGCTTAACGGGCAATCAGCCCCAGCATTTT. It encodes CASSLTGNQPQHF.